This passage covers 21 T cell receptor beta chains from one sample sequenced in a study of T cell clonality in common variable immunodeficiency. For these receptors, no antigen is known. Whole-study results and caveats: Fewer deletions and N-nucleotide insertions were reportedly seen in common variable immunodeficiency TCR beta sequences.

Here immunoSEQ multiplex PCR was the method, and the copy in TCRdb shows in-frame clones only, minus some. The sample has 30,000 to 35,000 clones, none seen only once. Sample: peripheral blood mononuclear cells. The source is a human donor with common variable immunodeficiency.

A word on this clone: The read terminates 3 residues ahead of where the CDR3 ends, so the germline J gene completes it. The V call is TRBV7-8, the J call TRBJ2-1, with a tentative D call TRBD2 (6 bases). The germline CDR1 and CDR2 sequences are SGHVS and FQNEAQ. The CDR3 length is 14 residues. V was clipped by 5 bases and J by 3 bases, with 11 bases between them. This CDR3 is CASSPRGSYNEQFF. The sequenced CDR3 bases are TGTGCCAGCAGCCCGCGGGGAAGCTACAATGAG.

This clone was recorded many times. The missing CDR3 end, 3 residues past where the read stops, is filled in from the germline J gene. V usage is TRBV3-1 (or the pseudogene TRBV3-2) and J usage is TRBJ1-1, with a possible D match to TRBD1 (5 bases). Germline loops: CDR1 LGHDT, CDR2 YNNKEL (reference sequence). Trimming pared 0 bases from V and 3 bases from J, leaving 20 bases between. The length of the CDR3 is 18 residues. The CDR3 sequence: CASSQEGRTPQWDTEAFF. CDR3 DNA, as far as it was read: TGTGCCAGCAGCCAAGAGGGGCGAACTCCTCAATGGGACACTGAA.

There are many counts of this clone. Read coverage stops 3 residues before the CDR3 terminus; the germline J gene supplies the remainder. The genes are TRBV7-2 and TRBJ2-3, with 11 bases aligning to TRBD2. The V gene's germline CDR1 is SGHTA and CDR2 FQGNSA. The CDR3 has 16 residues. The CDR3 DNA, read in part, is TGTGCCAGCAGCTTAGCTAGCGGGAGGGCCGAGGGCACG. This gives the protein CASSLASGRAEGT. The full-length CDR3 reads as CASSLASGRAEGTQYF.

The sample holds a few counts of this clone. The covered CDR3 bases are TGTGCCAGCAGCGGACGGACAGGTCAAGAGACC. It encodes CASSGRTGQET. The entire CDR3 protein is CASSGRTGQETQYF. This chain joins TRBV7-2 and TRBJ2-5; TRBD1 matches 7 bases. The read stops 3 residues short of the end of the CDR3; the missing end is completed from the germline J gene. CDR1 SGHTA and CDR2 FQGNSA come from the germline V gene. V was clipped by 5 bases and J by 2 bases; unmatched bases: 5. This CDR3 is built from 14 residues.

The sample holds many counts of this clone. The read comes to an end 3 residues before the CDR3 does, leaving the germline J gene to fill in the end. This rearrangement joins TRBV18 to TRBJ1-2; 9 bases fit TRBD1. Germline values: CDR1 KGHSH, CDR2 LQKENI. Germline trimming cut 4 bases from V and 7 bases from J; bases unmatched to any gene: 10. CDR3 length equals 15 residues. CDR3 region: CASSLDGTGITGYTF. Partial CDR3 DNA: TGTGCCAGCTCACTGGACGGGACAGGGATAACTGGC.

Regarding this clone: Sequencing ends 3 residues short of the CDR3 end; the germline J gene provides the rest. This chain joins TRBV6-2 or TRBV6-3 and TRBJ1-5; D unresolved. Germline V gene sequence: CDR1 MNHEY, CDR2 SVGEGT. Trimming stripped 3 bases from V and 0 bases from J, with 6 bases between. CDR3 length: 14 residues. CDR3 DNA (partial): TGTGCCAGCAGTTATGTCAATAGCAATCAGCCC. This gives the protein CASSYVNSNQP. The CDR3 in its entirety is CASSYVNSNQPQHF.

This clone came up many times. The read finishes 3 residues shy of the CDR3 end, and the germline J gene is used to complete it. The chain couples TRBV19 to TRBJ2-1, with TRBD2 matching 8 bases. Germline V CDR1 and CDR2: LNHDA, SQIVND (reference sequence). V lost 5 bases and J lost 8; bases outside the gene matches: 11. This CDR3 spans 15 amino acids. The covered CDR3 bases are TGTGCCAGTAGTCGTACCGGGACTAGTGGGGATGAG. It specifies CASSRTGTSGDE. The whole CDR3 is CASSRTGTSGDEQFF.

This clone was counted at least ten times. Read sequence stops 3 residues before the CDR3 end, and the germline J gene provides the missing end. The rearrangement joins TRBV3-1 (or the pseudogene TRBV3-2) to TRBJ1-1; TRBD1 might be the D (5 bases). The CDR3 is made up of 13 amino acids. V dropped 6 bases and J dropped 0 bases, with 8 bases sitting between them. Per the germline V gene, CDR1 is LGHDT and CDR2 is YNNKEL (reference sequence). The DNA read from the CDR3 is TGTGCCAGCAGTCTGACAGTGAACACTGAA. It encodes CASSLTVNTE. The CDR3, in full, reads CASSLTVNTEAFF.

There are a few counts of this clone. The CDR3 is cut off 3 residues early in the read; its end comes from the germline J gene. The chain has TRBV2 and TRBJ1-2; 7 bases are a match to TRBD1. The ends lost 3 bases at V and 7 bases at J; junction bases unmatched: 8. CDR1 and CDR2 (germline): SNHLY, FYNNEI. This CDR3 is built from 14 residues. The CDR3 bases that were read are TGTGCCAGCAGTGACCCGGACAGGTTTTTTGGC. This translates into CASSDPDRFFG. The entire CDR3 reads CASSDPDRFFGYTF.

This clone was seen a handful of times. The CDR3 end is not reached by the read, which stops 3 residues before it; the germline J gene fills it in. The chain carries TRBV19 and TRBJ1-4, with TRBD1 matching over 7 bases. Germline V gene sequence: CDR1 LNHDA, CDR2 SQIVND (reference sequence). This CDR3 is built from 16 residues. V gave up 4 bases and J gave up 0 bases; unmatched junction bases: 5. The CDR3 DNA, read in part, is TGTGCCAGTAGTACCGGGACAGCCGCAACTAATGAAAAA. Translation: CASSTGTAATNEK. The full CDR3 is CASSTGTAATNEKLFF.

In its sample, this clone was seen many times. The sequenced fragment ends 3 residues before the CDR3 boundary, so the rest is inferred from the germline J gene. The chain couples TRBV3-1 (or the pseudogene TRBV3-2) to TRBJ1-1; tentative D call: TRBD1 (5 bases). The CDR3 spans 16 residues. CDR1 is LGHDT, CDR2 YNNKEL, per germline (reference sequence). Deletions cut 0 bases from V and 4 bases from J, with 15 bases between. CDR3 bases read: TGTGCCAGCAGCCAAGATTTCACAAACAGGCCCACTGAA. Protein product: CASSQDFTNRPTE. The entire CDR3 is CASSQDFTNRPTEAFF.

In its sample, this clone was seen a few times. The CDR3 end falls 3 residues outside the read, so it is completed with the germline J gene. The V gene is TRBV7-3, the J gene TRBJ2-1, with D possibly matching TRBD1 (6 bases). Germline loops: CDR1 SGHTA, CDR2 FQGTGA. V was pared by 5 bases and J by 4 bases, with 18 bases between. The CDR3 loop spans 16 amino acids. This CDR3 is CASSLVAARGYNEQFF. The sequenced CDR3 bases are TGTGCCAGCAGCCTCGTTGCGGCCAGGGGATACAATGAG.

This clone was seen only a few times. The read gets to within 3 residues of the CDR3 end, and the germline J gene fills in the rest. This rearrangement joins TRBV20-1 to TRBJ2-1, with D possibly TRBD2 on 5 matching bases. Trimming removed 1 base at V and 7 bases at J, with 11 bases between. The CDR3 loop spans 13 amino acids. Looked up from germline, CDR1 is DFQATT and CDR2 is SNEGSKA (reference sequence). The CDR3 bases that were read are TGCAGTGCTAGAGGATCTAGCCGGAATGAG. It encodes CSARGSSRNE. The whole CDR3 reads CSARGSSRNEQFF.

For this clone: One junction end disagrees with the germline gene, perhaps due to a read error. The read stops 3 residues short of the end of the CDR3; the missing end is completed from the germline J gene. V is TRBV7-9 and J is TRBJ2-7, with D unclear. CDR1 and CDR2 from the germline V gene are SEHNR and FQNEAQ (reference sequence). The CDR3 totals 12 residues. The CDR3 here is CSSSFTAYEQYF. The covered CDR3 bases are TGTTCCAGCAGCTTCACGGCCTACGAG. Combining the CDR3 with reference TRBV7-9 and TRBJ2-7 gives the whole variable domain DTGVSQNPRHKITKRGQNVTFRCDPISEHNRLYWYRQTLGQGPEFLTYFQNEAQLEKSRLLSDRFSAERPKGSFSTLEIQRTEQGDSAMYLCSSSFTAYEQYFGPGTRLTVT.

Comment on this clone: The read terminates 3 residues before the CDR3 end, so the remaining end is supplied by the germline J gene. This chain uses TRBV7-2 with TRBJ1-4; weak D call: TRBD1 (5 bases). The CDR3 extends over 14 amino acids. Per germline, CDR1 SGHTA and CDR2 FQGNSA. Trimming removed 4 bases from V and 5 bases from J, with 11 bases in between. The CDR3 bases that were read are TGTGCCAGCAGCTCGGGACTGCCCAATGAAAAA. Translation: CASSSGLPNEK. The entire CDR3 reads CASSSGLPNEKLFF.

In its sample, this clone was seen many times. The read terminates 3 residues ahead of where the CDR3 ends, so the germline J gene completes it. The V and J genes are TRBV7-9 and TRBJ2-3; no clear D. The CDR3 extends over 14 amino acids. V was pared by 5 bases and J by 2 bases, with 11 bases between. CDR1 SEHNR and CDR2 FQNEAQ come from the germline V gene (reference sequence). The DNA read from the CDR3 is TGTGCCAGCAGCCCCCCTACTTCCACAGATACG. Translated: CASSPPTSTDT. The full CDR3 reads CASSPPTSTDTQYF.

Concerning this clone itself: The DNA ends 3 residues before the CDR3 does, and the rest of the CDR3 is filled in from the germline J gene. The rearrangement uses TRBV20-1 and TRBJ2-3, with 9 bases fitting TRBD1. Germline V CDR1 and CDR2: DFQATT, SNEGSKA (reference sequence). J lost 3 bases, V lost 4 bases, and 5 bases had no gene match. This CDR3 is built from 14 residues. The chain's CDR3 is CSATGTGRTDTQYF. The part of the CDR3 DNA that was read is TGCAGTGCTACCGGGACAGGGAGGACAGATACG.

Details on this clone: From the germline J gene comes the end of the CDR3, since the read stops 3 residues before it. This chain links TRBV11-3 with TRBJ2-1; 9 nucleotides line up with TRBD1. This CDR3 has 12 residues. V dropped 9 bases and J dropped 6; count of bases not matched to a gene: 3. Germline CDR1 is SGHNT and CDR2 is YENEEA. CDR3 region: CASSGQGNEQFF. The covered CDR3 bases are TGTGCCAGTTCGGGACAGGGCAATGAG.

This clone is medium-sized by share. Coverage ceases 3 residues before the CDR3 finishes, and the germline J gene fills in the end. The rearrangement joins TRBV20-1 to TRBJ1-2; TRBD1 aligns across 7 bases. Germline values: CDR1 DFQATT, CDR2 SNEGSKA (reference sequence). The CDR3 sequence is 14 residues long. J lost 7 bases, V lost 2 bases, and 10 bases had no gene match. Incomplete CDR3 DNA: TGCAGTGCTAGACAGACAGGGTCGGGTCCTGGC. Protein sequence: CSARQTGSGPG. The whole CDR3 protein is CSARQTGSGPGYTF.

This clone occurred a few times. The read terminates 3 residues before the CDR3 end, so the remaining end is supplied by the germline J gene. V is TRBV2 and J is TRBJ1-5, with D perhaps matching TRBD1 (6 bases). Germline lookup yields CDR1 SNHLY and CDR2 FYNNEI. The CDR3 contains 13 residues. V shed 6 bases and J shed 7 bases, with 13 bases lying between them. The CDR3 spells CASRNRAGQPQHF. The DNA read from the CDR3 is TGTGCCAGCAGAAACAGGGCAGGACAGCCC.

This clone showed up just a few times. The sequenced fragment ends 3 residues before the CDR3 boundary, so the rest is inferred from the germline J gene. The genes are TRBV30 and TRBJ1-3; 7 bases align to TRBD1. This CDR3 region has 15 residues. Trimming at V came to 8 bases and at J to 0 bases, leaving 10 bases not matched to a gene. Looked up from germline, CDR1 is GTSNPN and CDR2 is SVGIG (reference sequence). CDR3 sequence reads: CASSPRDSSGNTIYF. CDR3 DNA, as far as it was read: TGTGCCAGTAGTCCCCGGGACAGCTCTGGAAACACC.